A selection of T cell receptor beta chains follows, all from one sample in a study of control samples from healthy donors and cancer patients. Clones were sequenced by immunoSEQ multiplex PCR, and TCRdb holds only the in-frame ones, with some missing. The sample has roughly 150,000 clones; 93% are singletons. The sequenced sample was blood. Every receptor here comes from a man aged 45-65 years in good health. CDR3s include the opening cysteine and the closing phenylalanine or tryptophan. Fields, in order: V gene, J gene, CDR3 length, CDR3 protein.

TRBV7-3	TRBJ2-5	15	CASSLTLGSKETQYF
TRBV7-3	TRBJ2-2	14	CASSSQGSTGELFF
TRBV7-9	TRBJ2-7	12	CASSLQGDPQYF
TRBV11-2	TRBJ2-3	15	CASSLATGSTDTQYF
TRBV9	TRBJ2-1	13	CASSGPSRNEQFF
TRBV2	TRBJ1-2	14	CASSEAGRGRGYTF
TRBV10-3	TRBJ1-3	15	CAISEGGLSGNTIYF
TRBV18	TRBJ2-1	15	CASSPIAGTYNEQFF
TRBV27	TRBJ2-1	16	CASSSSTSGRGNEQFF
TRBV28	TRBJ1-2	16	CASTNGGTRVNYGYTF
TRBV18	TRBJ1-4	12	CASEGASEKLFF
TRBV29-1	TRBJ1-1	11	CSVLGGGAAFF
TRBV6-5	TRBJ2-3	14	CASRRTSSTDTQYF
TRBV19	TRBJ2-5	15	CASSLTGVPQETQYF
TRBV28	TRBJ2-3	13	CASKGLGGRTQYF
TRBV6-2/TRBV6-3	TRBJ2-5	13	CASSYRGRGTQYF
TRBV5-1	TRBJ2-1	15	CASSSGLAGSDEQFF